These 20 T cell receptor beta chains were all obtained from the same sample, sequenced in a study of T cell repertoires in cytomegalovirus infection. TCRdb reprocessed the reads with MiXCR, giving one entry per CDR3 protein. The sample holds roughly 500,000 distinct CDR3 sequences, approximately 42% seen once. For these TCRs, the target antigens are not known. Sequencing used cultured PBMCs, obtained from culture after CMV antigen stimulation. These receptors all come from a human donor in good health (CMV status not recorded). Some clones in this sample may be carry-over from other donors' samples.

Only a few counts were recorded for this clonotype. The chain uses TRBV6-1 and TRBJ2-2; D is perhaps TRBD2 (6 bases). The V gene lost 8 bases and the J gene lost 0 bases, with 19 bases spanning the gap. The CDR3 spans 17 residues. In germline, CDR1 is MNHNS, CDR2 SASEGT. The CDR3: CASSDRGWGANTGELFF. For the CDR3, the DNA is TGTGCCAGCTCAGACCGTGGGTGGGGGGCGAACACCGGGGAGCTGTTTTTT.

The sample holds a few counts of this clonotype. V usage is TRBV6-6 and J usage is TRBJ2-7; TRBD2 matches 9 bases. There are 15 residues in the CDR3. In germline, CDR1 is MNHNY, CDR2 SVGAGI (reference sequence). V dropped 4 bases and J dropped 3; count of bases not matched to a gene: 7. This chain's CDR3 is CASSSMGLAGYEQYF. The CDR3 DNA sequence: TGTGCCAGCAGTTCGATGGGACTAGCTGGCTACGAGCAGTACTTC.

The chain employs TRBV6-5 and TRBJ2-3, with a tentative D call TRBD2 (6 bases). The germline V gene has CDR1 MNHEY and CDR2 SVGAGI. V shed 8 bases and J shed 4 bases, with 16 bases lying between them. This CDR3 is 14 amino acids long. CDR3 sequence: CASQVMGGSDTQYF. In DNA form, the CDR3 reads TGTGCCAGCCAAGTCATGGGGGGTTCAGATACGCAGTATTTT.

The genes are TRBV12-3 or TRBV12-4 and TRBJ2-7; TRBD2 matches 7 bases. The CDR3 is 14 residues long. With 6 bases clipped from V and 3 bases from J, the junction kept 8 bases outside the gene matches. In DNA, the CDR3 is TGTGCCAGCAGCCCCGGGCTAGCGGTCTACGAGCAGTACTTC. Amino acid sequence: CASSPGLAVYEQYF.

The V and J genes are TRBV14 and TRBJ2-3; D assignment may be TRBD1 or TRBD2 (8 bases each). Germline assignment: CDR1 SGHDN and CDR2 FVKESK. The CDR3 has 18 amino acids. The ends were cut back, 3 bases at V and 2 bases at J, with 21 bases in the middle. The CDR3 DNA reads TGTGCCAGCAGCCACCAACCACGGGGGGGACAGGACACAGATACGCAGTATTTT. This translates into CASSHQPRGGQDTDTQYF.

Concerning this clonotype: At one end, the junction sequence differs from germline, possibly due to a read error. The chain carries TRBV7-6 and TRBJ2-7; 11 bases align to TRBD2. Germline CDR1 reads SGHVS; CDR2 reads FNYEAQ. This CDR3 region has 17 residues. The CDR3 region has the DNA TGTGCCAGCAGCTTATCACGACTAGCGGGGAGTGGGTACGAGCAGTATTTC. Protein: CASSLSRLAGSGYEQYF.

V is TRBV7-2 and J is TRBJ2-4; D call uncertain. V lost 4 bases and J lost 2, with 12 bases in between. Per the germline V gene, CDR1 is SGHTA and CDR2 is FQGNSA. The CDR3 length is 15 residues. The CDR3 loop is CASSSRLPPKNIQYF. The CDR3 DNA reads TGTGCCAGCAGCTCCCGACTGCCACCCAAAAACATTCAGTACTTC.

The chain employs TRBV10-3 and TRBJ2-2, with no clear D. This CDR3 is built from 17 residues. Germline V gene lookup returns CDR1 ENHRY and CDR2 SYGVKD. Trimming took 0 bases from V and 0 from J, leaving 11 bases between them. CDR3 DNA: TGTGCCATCAGTGAGTCGGGCAAACGCCCGAACACCGGGGAGCTGTTTTTT. It is translated as CAISESGKRPNTGELFF.

This clonotype was seen more than once but under ten times. The chain employs TRBV7-2 and TRBJ2-5; 9 positions match TRBD2. The trim removed 3 bases at V and 5 bases at J, leaving 10 bases unmatched. CDR3 length: 16 amino acids. Germline-derived CDR1 and CDR2 are SGHTA and FQGNSA. The CDR3 DNA sequence: TGTGCCAGCAGCTTCCAGGGCGGGAGGGGGGGGGAGACCCAGTACTTC. This encodes CASSFQGGRGGETQYF.

J is TRBJ2-3 and V is TRBV27; the match to TRBD2 covers 7 bases. Per germline, CDR1 MNHEY and CDR2 SMNVEV (reference sequence). J gave up 2 bases and V 5 bases, and 10 bases lay outside the gene matches. The CDR3 covers 16 residues. CDR3 in amino acids: CASSPLRAGNTDTQYF. In nucleotides, the CDR3 is TGTGCCAGCAGTCCCCTACGAGCGGGAAACACAGATACGCAGTATTTT.

In this sample, this clonotype turned up a few times. The chain uses TRBV12-5 and TRBJ1-1; no clear D. The CDR3 is 16 residues long. V was pared by 0 bases and J by 3 bases, with 14 bases between. Germline V gene lookup returns CDR1 LGHNT and CDR2 FRNRAP. The DNA of the CDR3 is TGTGCTAGTGGTTTGGTCGTAAACCGCCGGGACACTGAAGCTTTCTTT. Translating it yields CASGLVVNRRDTEAFF.

This clonotype has just a few counts. The V call is TRBV11-2, the J call TRBJ1-2, with D perhaps TRBD1 (6 bases). V shed 5 bases and J shed 9 bases, with 22 bases lying between them. Germline V gives CDR1 SGHAT, CDR2 FQNNGV. The CDR3 runs 15 residues. In DNA, the CDR3 is TGTGCCAGCAGCCTCTCCGGGACACGGTCCGGGAGCTACACCTTC. Translation: CASSLSGTRSGSYTF.

The rearrangement links TRBV7-6 to TRBJ2-1; no firm D call. V lost 1 base and J 3 bases, leaving 7 bases between the germline ends. Per germline, CDR1 SGHVS and CDR2 FNYEAQ. The CDR3 is made up of 14 amino acids. In nucleotides, the CDR3 is TGTGCCAGCAGCTTAGGGCGGAGCTACAATGAGCAGTTCTTC. This translates into CASSLGRSYNEQFF.

The V gene is TRBV7-4, the J gene TRBJ1-2, with unresolved D. The V gene's germline CDR1 is SGHVT and CDR2 SQSDAQ. The CDR3 consists of 15 residues. V lost 1 base and J 0 bases, leaving 9 bases between the germline ends. CDR3 amino acids: CASSLVKVSNYGYTF. CDR3 nucleotide sequence: TGTGCCAGCAGCTTAGTCAAGGTTTCTAACTATGGCTACACCTTC.

The CDR3 reads CASSEGAGDWETQYF. For the CDR3, the DNA is TGTGCCAGCAGTGAGGGAGCGGGAGACTGGGAGACCCAGTACTTC. V usage is TRBV6-6 and J usage is TRBJ2-5, with 8 bases aligning to TRBD2. J was trimmed by 5 bases and V by 5 bases; bases with no gene match: 10. This CDR3 region has 15 residues. From germline, CDR1 is MNHNY and CDR2 SVGAGI (reference sequence).

The chain combines TRBV7-2 with TRBJ2-3, with 7 bases aligning to TRBD2. Trimming removed 4 bases from V and 9 bases from J; junction bases left unmatched: 10. The CDR3 runs 14 residues. Germline assignment: CDR1 SGHTA and CDR2 FQGNSA. The CDR3 here is CASSWTRGGETQYF. The CDR3 DNA reads as TGTGCCAGCAGCTGGACTAGGGGAGGAGAGACGCAGTATTTT.

This clonotype was recorded a few times. The V and J genes are TRBV20-1 and TRBJ1-5; 7 bases align to TRBD1. With 6 bases clipped from V and 3 bases from J, the junction kept 11 bases outside the gene matches. Germline V gene lookup returns CDR1 DFQATT and CDR2 SNEGSKA (reference sequence). The CDR3 consists of 15 residues. The CDR3 nucleotides are TGCAGTGCGGAATTAGCCGGACAGGTCAATCAGCCCCAGCATTTT. As protein: CSAELAGQVNQPQHF.

The chain combines TRBV28 with TRBJ2-1; possibly TRBD1 for D (5 bases). This CDR3 has 16 residues. The V and J ends lost 4 bases and 7 bases respectively, with 20 bases between them. Germline V gives CDR1 MDHEN, CDR2 SYDVKM. CDR3 sequence: CASSWSNLGPGNEQFF. The CDR3 DNA is TGTGCCAGCAGTTGGAGTAATTTGGGGCCAGGGAATGAGCAGTTCTTC.

This clonotype occurred many times. The chain uses TRBV12-3 or TRBV12-4 and TRBJ1-5, with a possible D match to TRBD1 (5 bases). CDR3 length: 14 amino acids. Trimming removed 4 bases from V and 5 bases from J, with 12 bases in between. CDR3 sequence: CASSSWGEHQPQHF. CDR3 sequence (DNA): TGTGCCAGCAGTTCATGGGGGGAACATCAGCCCCAGCATTTT.

The gene calls are TRBV11-3 and TRBJ2-5; D gene ambiguous. From germline, CDR1 is SGHNT and CDR2 YENEEA. The V and J ends lost 2 bases and 5 bases respectively, with 9 bases between them. The CDR3 is 13 residues long. As DNA, the CDR3 is TGTGCCAGCAGCTTACGCTCGGCCGAGACCCAGTACTTC. Its protein is CASSLRSAETQYF.